Sequencing of this TCR beta chain was carried out in a study of graft-versus-host responses after intestinal transplantation. At the level of the study: Anti-thymocyte globulin was used for induction in all recipients, who then took tacrolimus and steroids for about 3 years. Findings and limits, study-wide: When patients had graft-donor T cell macrochimerism, their allografts held high graft-versus-host to host-versus-graft clonal ratios. There were GvH clones found in recipient marrow, and some of them appeared first in ileum or blood.

A note on this clone: Its antigen is currently unknown.

TCRdb's table, derived via immunoSEQ multiplex PCR, lists solely in-frame clones and lacks some. The sample carries 130,000 to 150,000 clones, 80% to 95% recorded once. The starting material was unstimulated CD4+ T cells sorted from spleen or lymph node cells, obtained before intestinal transplant. The sequence came from a human donor who received an intestinal transplant.

CDR3 residues: CASNRDFYEQYF. The CDR3 DNA reads TGTGCCAGCAACCGGGACTTCTACGAGCAGTACTTC. The chain uses TRBV6-1 and TRBJ2-7; D is perhaps TRBD2 (6 bases). The length of the CDR3 is 12 residues. V dropped 7 bases and J dropped 3 bases, with 10 bases sitting between them. Germline CDR1 MNHNS, CDR2 SASEGT.